The present T cell receptor (beta chain) was sequenced within a study of shared clonotypes between healthy human individuals. Generated by immunoSEQ multiplex PCR, the TCRdb table keeps only in-frame clones and is missing some. The table records about 2,100,000 clones, more than 85% of them present only once. CD45RO-negative cells were positively selected for CCR7, leaving out terminally differentiated effector memory CD45RA+ cells. The receptor was isolated from a man younger than 35 in good health. Some clones in this sample may be carry-over from other donors' samples. Sequencing was carried out using naive CD8+ T cells from PBMCs.

The chain's CDR3 is CATSRGDRRDQPQHF. DNA of the CDR3: TGTGCCACCAGCAGAGGCGACAGAAGGGATCAGCCCCAGCATTTT. The chain recombines TRBV15 with TRBJ1-5, with D perhaps matching TRBD1 (5 bases). V gave up 1 base and J gave up 5 bases, with 12 bases separating them. The CDR3 consists of 15 residues. Germline loops: CDR1 LNHNV, CDR2 YYDKDF (reference sequence).